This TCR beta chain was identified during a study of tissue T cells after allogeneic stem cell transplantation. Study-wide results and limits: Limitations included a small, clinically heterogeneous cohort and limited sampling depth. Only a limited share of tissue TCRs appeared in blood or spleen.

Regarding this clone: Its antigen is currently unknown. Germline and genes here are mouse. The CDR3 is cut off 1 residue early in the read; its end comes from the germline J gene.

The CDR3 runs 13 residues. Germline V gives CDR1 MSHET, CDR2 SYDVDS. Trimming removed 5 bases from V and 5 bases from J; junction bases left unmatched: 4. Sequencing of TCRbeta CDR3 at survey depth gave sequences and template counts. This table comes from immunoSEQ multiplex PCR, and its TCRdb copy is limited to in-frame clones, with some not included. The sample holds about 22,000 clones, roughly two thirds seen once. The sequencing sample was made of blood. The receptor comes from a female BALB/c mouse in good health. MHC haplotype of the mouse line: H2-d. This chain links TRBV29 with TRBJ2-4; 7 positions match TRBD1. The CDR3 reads CASSTGTANTLYF. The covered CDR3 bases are TGTGCTAGCAGTACCGGGACAGCAAACACCTTGTAC.